One sample yielded the 14 T cell receptor beta chains listed below, sequenced in a study of T-cell reconstitution after alpha-beta-depleted transplantation in children. Using unique molecular identifiers, the investigators prepared the TCRbeta library. TCRdb passed the PCR reads through MiXCR, listing each CDR3 protein once. The sample lists 450,000 to 500,000 distinct CDR3 sequences, around 12% occurring once. The input for sequencing was PBMCs from the stem cell graft donor, taken from the stem cell graft. The receptors derive from a human donor who donated a stem cell graft to a child with combined immunodeficiency.

This clonotype turned up a few times. This sequence joins TRBV5-6 and TRBJ2-1; D possibly corresponds to TRBD1 (6 bases). V was pared by 0 bases and J by 4 bases, with 11 bases between. Germline CDR1 and CDR2: SGHDT and YYEEEE. The CDR3 spans 15 residues. The CDR3 nucleotides are TGTGCCAGCAGCTTGGGGAATAGGGGGTACAATGAGCAGTTCTTC. Its translation: CASSLGNRGYNEQFF.

This clonotype was counted a few times. The rearrangement uses TRBV9 and TRBJ1-3; 8 positions agree with TRBD1. Trimming cost V 4 bases and J 2 bases; bases outside gene matches: 2. CDR3 size: 14 residues. Per the germline V gene, CDR1 is SGDLS and CDR2 is YYNGEE. The CDR3 region is CASSTQGAGNTIYF. CDR3 coding DNA: TGTGCCAGCAGCACACAGGGGGCTGGAAACACCATATATTTT.

Many counts were recorded for this clonotype. This chain joins TRBV11-2 and TRBJ2-1; 9 bases fit TRBD1. With 6 bases clipped from V and 8 bases from J, the junction kept 17 bases outside the gene matches. Germline-derived CDR1 and CDR2 are SGHAT and FQNNGV. The CDR3 consists of 17 residues. This CDR3 reads CASSLTLWDRESHEQFF. In DNA form, the CDR3 reads TGTGCCAGCAGTTTAACTCTTTGGGACAGGGAATCCCATGAGCAGTTCTTC.

This clonotype was recorded a few times. The gene calls are TRBV2 and TRBJ1-1; 10 nucleotides match TRBD1. The CDR3 is made up of 14 amino acids. V gave up 6 bases and J gave up 3 bases; unmatched junction bases: 4. In germline, CDR1 is SNHLY, CDR2 FYNNEI. The DNA of the CDR3 is TGTGCCAGCAGGGGGGACAGGGGATACACTGAAGCTTTCTTT. It codes for CASRGDRGYTEAFF. Supplemented by reference TRBV2 and TRBJ1-1, the full variable domain reads EPEVTQTPSHQVTQMGQEVILRCVPISNHLYFYWYRQILGQKVEFLVSFYNNEISEKSEIFDDQFSVERPDGSNFTLKIRSTKLEDSAMYFCASRGDRGYTEAFFGQGTRLTVV.

The chain uses TRBV15 and TRBJ1-5, with D hard to call. The germline CDR1 and CDR2 sequences are LNHNV and YYDKDF (reference sequence). Deletions cut 1 base from V and 4 bases from J, with 11 bases between. The CDR3 runs 15 residues. In DNA form, the CDR3 reads TGTGCCACCAGCAGAGCACGGTTCGGGAATCAGCCCCAGCATTTT. Its translation: CATSRARFGNQPQHF.

This clonotype was detected a few times. V is TRBV12-3 or TRBV12-4 and J is TRBJ2-1; D might be TRBD1 or TRBD2, each matching 5 bases. CDR3 length: 15 amino acids. Between the trimmed V and J ends, which lost 7 bases and 5 bases, there was a span of 18 bases. The CDR3 here is CASNLLGRDDNEQFF. The DNA of the CDR3 is TGTGCCAGCAACCTACTAGGTAGGGACGACAATGAGCAGTTCTTC.

This clonotype was counted a few times. The V call is TRBV12-3 or TRBV12-4, the J call TRBJ1-3; D might be TRBD1 (5 bases). V was trimmed by 5 bases and J by 3 bases, leaving 14 bases between them. CDR3 length: 15 amino acids. CDR3 amino acids: CASSHLRGGGNTIYF. The CDR3 DNA reads as TGTGCCAGCAGTCACCTCCGGGGGGGTGGAAACACCATATATTTT.

This clonotype was recorded many times. An end of the junction differs from the germline gene, which may be a read error. V is TRBV5-1 and J is TRBJ2-5; unclear D gene. The CDR3 is 11 amino acids. CDR1 is SGHRS and CDR2 is YFSETQ in the germline V gene. The CDR3 DNA sequence: TGTGCCAGCAGTTACCAAGAGACCCAGTACTTC. Protein sequence: CASSYQETQYF.

The V and J genes are TRBV7-6 and TRBJ2-1; D is unclear. V shed 5 bases and J shed 8 bases, with 22 bases lying between them. The germline V gene has CDR1 SGHVS and CDR2 FNYEAQ. This CDR3 comprises 16 residues. The CDR3 spells CASSRPALGPLDEQFF. CDR3 sequence (DNA): TGTGCCAGCAGCCGCCCCGCTCTAGGACCCCTGGATGAGCAGTTCTTC. The full variable domain, in which reference TRBV7-6 and TRBJ2-1 provide the parts outside the CDR3, is GAGVSQSPRYKVTKRGQDVALRCDPISGHVSLYWYRQALGQGPEFLTYFNYEAQQDKSGLPNDRFSAERPEGSISTLTIQRTEQRDSAMYRCASSRPALGPLDEQFFGPGTRLTVL.

The chain links TRBV6-2 or TRBV6-3 to TRBJ2-4, with unresolved D. The germline V and J ends were trimmed by 6 bases and 0 bases, with 6 bases remaining between them. Germline V CDR1 and CDR2: MNHEY, SVGEGT. The CDR3 extends over 13 amino acids. The CDR3 nucleotides read TGTGCCAGCAGGAGTTTAGCCAAAAACATTCAGTACTTC. The encoded protein is CASRSLAKNIQYF.

This clonotype was observed a few times. This chain uses TRBV20-1 with TRBJ1-1; D ambiguous. Germline CDR1 DFQATT, CDR2 SNEGSKA (reference sequence). The CDR3 has 15 residues. Deletions cut 4 bases from V and 6 bases from J, with 21 bases between. The CDR3 here is CSATSTRPLLAEAFF. CDR3 coding DNA: TGCAGTGCTACCTCGACACGGCCACTTTTAGCTGAAGCTTTCTTT.

This clonotype was counted many times. The rearrangement links TRBV12-3 or TRBV12-4 to TRBJ2-1, with a tentative D call TRBD1 (6 bases). V lost 3 bases and J lost 8, with 8 bases in between. The CDR3 totals 12 residues. The CDR3 DNA is TGTGCCAGCAGTTTGCAGGGGTATGAGCAGTTCTTC. It translates to CASSLQGYEQFF.

This clonotype was detected only a few times. DNA for the CDR3: TGTGCCAGCAGTAACAGGGATCCCGGGGAGCTGTTTTTT. The encoded protein is CASSNRDPGELFF. This sequence joins TRBV12-3 or TRBV12-4 and TRBJ2-2, with D perhaps matching TRBD1 (6 bases). CDR3 size: 13 residues. The V end was cut by 5 bases, the J end by 6 bases, with 10 bases between.

This clonotype was detected only a few times. The chain joins TRBV5-1 to TRBJ1-1; TRBD1 agrees at 7 bases. Germline lookup yields CDR1 SGHRS and CDR2 YFSETQ. The CDR3 contains 14 residues. V lost 4 bases to trimming and J lost 1 base; unmatched junction nucleotides: 4. The CDR3 here is CASSDRQGNTEAFF. The CDR3 region has the DNA TGCGCCAGCAGCGACCGACAGGGGAACACTGAAGCTTTCTTT.